What follows is one T cell receptor beta chain and its context. Which antigen it targets is not known. No qualities accompany the bases; no much larger clone lies one base away. CDR1 and CDR2, per the germline V gene, are SGHNT and YENEEA. The CDR3 holds 11 amino acids from the cysteine to the phenylalanine. The only DNA kept is the CDR3, 33 bases in frame from the first base. Trimming costs V 4 bases and J 6 bases, and their ends lie 6 bases apart. These data belong to a study of shared clonotypes between healthy human individuals (dated by TCRdb to 2018 to 2020). In terms of the full investigation: The cohort comprised a couple of women and a few men aged 18 to 49 years. Blood TCR repertoires of a handful of healthy adults were deeply sequenced to estimate repertoire size and the extent of clonotype sharing between individuals. To increase sequencing depth and limit assay-specific biases, different laboratories used diverse techniques to prepare libraries and sequence TCR repertoires. For each donor, three plates each were used for CD4 naive and CD4 memory, two plates were used for CD8 naive, and one plate was used for CD8 memory. Each donor's leukapheresis produced roughly between about 0.8 and 8.9 billion PBMCs.

Using the deep immunoSEQ assay, TCR CDR3 regions were amplified from genomic DNA by multiplex PCR. For each cell subset, the extracted genomic DNA was distributed evenly across all wells of several immunoSEQ 96-well plates, and each plate served as one replicate. Each replicate PCR for sorted subsets received roughly 0.2 ug genomic DNA, equal to roughly 33,000 T cell genomes. Purified libraries were measured with a Qubit 3.0 fluorometer, size-checked on a Bioanalyzer 2100, and measured again with the KAPA Library Quantification kit. A separate single-read 150-cycle Illumina NextSeq 550 flow cell was used to sequence each immunoSEQ 96-well plate. As for how the authors treated the data: Because the immunoSEQ output held only junctional sequences and lacked quality scores, the filtering could not match the filtering applied to full-length reads. To assign V/J genes and CDR3, sequences were annotated using PyIR, a Python wrapper for IgBLAST v1.9, with IMGT germline references. Reads were filtered out if the reads had weak V/J assignments (E-value above 1e-6), no CDR3, stop codons, out-of-frame junctions, or ambiguous translated residues. V3J clonotypes were defined as sequences sharing the same inferred V gene, J gene, and CDR3 amino acid sequence. Percentage overlap between repertoires was computed as shared unique clonotypes divided by the size of the smaller repertoire. Richness of each repertoire was evaluated using RTK rarefaction, the Chao1 estimator, and Recon v2.1 estimates of unobserved clonotypes. OLGA was used to compute generation probabilities for all TCRbeta clonotypes that the gDNA method yielded from a few donors. Here the immuneACCESS table is served through TCRdb, limited to in-frame sequences with V and J called. Missing clones are a known gap in these copies; in checked studies unresolved V genes cover under half, and the rest lacks a known reason. V and J calls plus clone size are reproduced from that table; the DNA served to infer D and trimming. The sample includes about 230,000 clones, with 50% to 80% observed a single time. In total, the top ten clones hold approximately 10% of the sample.

Broad study findings and their caveats: Approximately 5% of naive CD4, 3.5% of naive CD8, 2% to 2.5% of memory CD4, and around 0.42% of memory CD8 clonotypes were shared across a few donors. Based on pairwise subsampling, the degree of clonotype sharing among donors was expected to be affected by sequencing depth. Because the study included a small number of donors, the genetic and exposure-history diversity represented was limited. Incomplete sequencing was indicated by rarefaction of sorted-subset datasets, despite the large sequencing depth. Larger estimated clonotype richness was generally found for naive subsets than for memory subsets. Sampling was restricted to blood, and TCR repertoires in tissues likely differ from the TCR repertoires found in blood. Compared with non-shared clonotypes, clonotypes shared by all four sorted-subset donors had higher generation probabilities.

Healthy HIV-negative adults with no recently reported acute infections or vaccinations were included as donors. Only Caucasian adults living in Nashville, Tennessee, USA were represented among the donors. CD4+ T cells were enriched through magnetic negative selection, after which naive cells were positively selected on CD45RA and the remaining negative fraction served as the memory subset. Blood was obtained by leukapheresis, after which PBMCs were separated by Ficoll-Histopaque density gradient centrifugation and cryopreserved in liquid nitrogen vapor phase. Analytical flow cytometry was used to check the purity and quantity of every magnetically sorted T cell population. Genomic DNA was isolated from every sorted fraction and measured by UV absorbance on a Nanodrop 2000c.

Here the chain combines TRBV11-3 and TRBJ2-5; no confident D gene assignment can be made. The sequencing input was memory CD4+ T cells sorted from blood. Explained via the paper, the cell subset or site label denotes: CD45RA-negative fraction. The sequence came from a man aged 25 to 40 in good health. At the DNA level, the sequence is TGTGCCAGCAGCTCCCACCAGACCCAGTACTTC. Its product reads: CASSSHQTQYF.